This T cell receptor beta chain comes out of a study of T cell changes during pregnancy in multiple sclerosis. The CDR3 covers 15 residues. Germline values: CDR1 MNHEY, CDR2 SMNVEV (reference sequence). V lost 0 bases to trimming and J lost 3 bases; unmatched junction nucleotides: 2. The data were produced by immunoSEQ multiplex PCR, yet TCRdb's version contains in-frame clones alone and is incomplete. The table lists roughly 40,000 clones, 80% to 95% of them singletons, with about 0.42% in the top ten. The sequence derives from a female donor with multiple sclerosis, enrolled in a pregnancy study. The material was CD4+ T cells from peripheral blood mononuclear cells, obtained in the third trimester of pregnancy. This chain connects TRBV27 to TRBJ2-1, with TRBD1 identical over 7 bases. The CDR3 sequence is CASSLSQGDYNEQFF. CDR3 nucleotide sequence: TGTGCCAGCAGTTTATCCCAGGGGGACTACAATGAGCAGTTCTTC.